The present entry profiles one TCR beta chain with its context. The antigen remains unidentified. The data were taken from a study of graft-versus-host responses after intestinal transplantation. Looking at the study overall: Uniformly, recipients were administered anti-thymocyte globulin induction with subsequent tacrolimus and steroids for around 3 years. General study findings and limits: In recipient marrow, GvH clones were found, and some appeared first in ileum or blood. Early post-transplant HvG declines tracked with peak circulating GvH clone levels.

Germline lookup yields CDR1 LNHDA and CDR2 SQIVND (reference sequence). Trimming removed 4 bases from V and 0 bases from J, with 10 bases in between. This CDR3 is built from 14 residues. Repertoires were generated with immunoSEQ multiplex PCR, while TCRdb's copy carries only in-frame clones and drops some. The data hold more than 90,000 clones, with 90% to 95% observed a single time. The TCR comes from a human donor who was the organ donor for an intestinal transplant. Here the sequenced sample was unstimulated CD8+ T cells sorted from spleen or lymph node cells, taken before transplant. The chain links TRBV19 to TRBJ2-7, with D possibly matching TRBD2 (5 bases). The CDR3 bases are TGTGCCAGTAGTAAGCGGTCGAGCTCCTACGAGCAGTACTTC. It encodes CASSKRSSSYEQYF.